This TCR beta chain was captured by sequencing in a study of blood T cell repertoires in COVID-19. Background on the study: PBMCs, B-cell-depleted T cells, or T cells were the source of the cDNA or gDNA that made up the material.

Some clones are missing from TCRdb's copy, which holds only in-frame ones; the method was immunoSEQ multiplex PCR. The table records some 220,000 clones, roughly 80% of them present only once. The ends lost 3 bases at V and 6 bases at J; junction bases unmatched: 10. There are 15 residues in the CDR3. The V gene's germline CDR1 is SGHRS and CDR2 YFSETQ. The V gene is TRBV5-1, the J gene TRBJ2-3; 7 bases align to TRBD1. The sample comprised peripheral blood. The sequence came from a woman in her seventies with acute or convalescent COVID-19. CDR3 region: CASSSGQDRRDTQYF. The CDR3 region has the DNA TGCGCCAGCAGCTCAGGACAGGACCGACGGGATACGCAGTATTTT.